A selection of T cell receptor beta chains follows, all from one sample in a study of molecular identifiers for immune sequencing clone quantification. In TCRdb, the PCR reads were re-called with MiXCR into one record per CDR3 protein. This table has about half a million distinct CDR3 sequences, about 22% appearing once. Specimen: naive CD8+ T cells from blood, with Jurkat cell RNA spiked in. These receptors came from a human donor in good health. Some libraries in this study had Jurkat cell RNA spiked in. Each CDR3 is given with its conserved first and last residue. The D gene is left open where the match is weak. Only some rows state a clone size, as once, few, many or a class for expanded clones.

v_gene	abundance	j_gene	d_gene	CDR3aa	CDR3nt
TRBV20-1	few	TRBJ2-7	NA	CSARDRQSSTITYEQYF	TGCAGTGCTAGAGATCGACAGAGCTCCACAATTACCTACGAGCAGTACTTC
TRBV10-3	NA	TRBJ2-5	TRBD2	CAISEVERLAGGPEETQYF	TGTGCCATCAGTGAGGTTGAGAGACTAGCGGGAGGGCCGGAAGAGACCCAGTACTTC
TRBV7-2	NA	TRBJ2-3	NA	CASSLERSTDTQYF	TGTGCCAGCAGCTTGGAGCGTAGCACAGATACGCAGTATTTT
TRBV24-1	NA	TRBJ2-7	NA	CATSASRDGTYEQYF	TGTGCCACCAGCGCAAGCCGGGACGGAACCTACGAGCAGTACTTC
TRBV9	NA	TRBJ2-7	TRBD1	CASSEGQGQDEQYF	TGTGCCAGCAGCGAGGGACAGGGTCAGGACGAGCAGTACTTC
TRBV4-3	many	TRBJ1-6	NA	CASSQDWGAGNSPLHF	TGCGCCAGCAGCCAAGATTGGGGGGCAGGGAATTCACCCCTCCACTTT
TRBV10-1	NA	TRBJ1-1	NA	CASSDALGMDTEAFF	TGCGCCAGCAGTGATGCTTTGGGGATGGACACTGAAGCTTTCTTT
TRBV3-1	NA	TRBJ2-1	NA	CASSQDIDTHNEQFF	TGTGCCAGCAGCCAAGATATCGACACCCACAATGAGCAGTTCTTC
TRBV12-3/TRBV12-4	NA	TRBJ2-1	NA	CASRHDSWNEQFF	TGTGCCAGCAGGCACGACAGTTGGAATGAGCAGTTCTTC
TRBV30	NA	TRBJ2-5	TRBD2	CAWDEGLATGETQYF	TGTGCCTGGGACGAAGGACTAGCGACGGGGGAGACCCAGTACTTC
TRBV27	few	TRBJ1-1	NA	CASSLGPATEAFF	TGTGCCAGCAGTCTCGGACCGGCCACTGAAGCTTTCTTT
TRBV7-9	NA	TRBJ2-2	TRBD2	CASSDGPGLNTGELFF	TGTGCCAGCAGCGATGGCCCGGGACTAAACACCGGGGAGCTGTTTTTT
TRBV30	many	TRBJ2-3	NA	CACDDAEVSDTQYF	TGTGCCTGCGACGACGCGGAAGTCAGTGATACGCAGTATTTT
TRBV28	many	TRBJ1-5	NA	CASSFTGLANQPQHF	TGTGCCAGCAGTTTTACCGGGCTAGCTAATCAGCCCCAGCATTTT
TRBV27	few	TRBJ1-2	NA	CASSEIWTDSYGYTF	TGTGCCAGCAGCGAGATTTGGACAGACAGCTATGGCTACACCTTC
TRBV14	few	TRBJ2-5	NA	CASSLATDQETQYF	TGTGCCAGCAGCTTGGCAACGGACCAAGAGACCCAGTACTTC
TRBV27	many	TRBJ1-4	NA	CASSSFTGNEKLFF	TGTGCCAGCAGTTCTTTTACAGGGAATGAAAAACTGTTTTTT
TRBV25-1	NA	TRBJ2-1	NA	CASSEWQTTYNEQFF	TGTGCCAGCAGTGAATGGCAGACAACTTACAATGAGCAGTTCTTC
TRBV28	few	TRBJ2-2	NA	CASSSEGYSTNTGELFF	TGTGCCAGCAGTTCAGAGGGGTATAGTACGAACACCGGGGAGCTGTTTTTT
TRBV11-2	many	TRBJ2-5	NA	CASSLIQEQETQYF	TGTGCCAGCAGCTTAATACAAGAACAAGAGACCCAGTACTTC
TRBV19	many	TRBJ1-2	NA	CASSIDTNYGYTF	TGTGCCAGTAGTATTGACACGAACTATGGCTACACCTTC
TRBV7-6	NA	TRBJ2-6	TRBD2	CASSFSPGGGPGANVLTF	TGCGCCAGCAGCTTCTCACCCGGGGGGGGGCCTGGGGCCAACGTCCTGACTTTC
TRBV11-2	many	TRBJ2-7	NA	CASTYRVSDEQYF	TGTGCCAGCACCTATAGGGTCAGCGACGAGCAGTACTTC
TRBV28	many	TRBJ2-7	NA	CASSFLLSYEQYF	TGTGCCAGCAGTTTTTTGTTGTCCTACGAGCAGTACTTC
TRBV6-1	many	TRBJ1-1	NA	CASSVGYGNTEAFF	TGTGCCAGCAGTGTAGGATATGGTAACACTGAAGCTTTCTTT
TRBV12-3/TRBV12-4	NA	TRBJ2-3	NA	CASSLASGTLIENF	TGTGCCAGCAGTTTAGCATCGGGTACTTTGATTGAGAATTTT
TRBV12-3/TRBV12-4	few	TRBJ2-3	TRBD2	CASVAGGPGDTQYF	TGTGCCAGCGTAGCGGGAGGGCCTGGAGATACGCAGTATTTT
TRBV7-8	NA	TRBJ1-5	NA	CASSLKGARVVNQPQHF	TGTGCCAGCAGCTTAAAAGGAGCTAGGGTAGTAAATCAGCCCCAGCATTTT
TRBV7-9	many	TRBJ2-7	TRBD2	CASSPWVGTNEQYF	TGTGCCAGCAGCCCATGGGTCGGGACTAACGAGCAGTACTTC
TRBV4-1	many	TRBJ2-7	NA	CASSQEWSGDEQYF	TGCGCCAGCAGCCAAGAGTGGTCGGGGGACGAGCAGTACTTC
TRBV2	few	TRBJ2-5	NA	CASSANSGNQETQYF	TGTGCCAGCAGTGCGAATAGCGGCAACCAAGAGACCCAGTACTTC
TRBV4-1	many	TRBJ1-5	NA	CASSQQGGQSNQPQHF	TGCGCCAGCAGCCAACAGGGCGGGCAAAGCAATCAGCCCCAGCATTTT
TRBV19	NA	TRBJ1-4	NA	CASTPRDYFTRATNEKLFF	TGTGCCAGTACCCCCCGGGACTATTTCACCCGCGCAACTAATGAAAAACTGTTTTTT
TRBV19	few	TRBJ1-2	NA	CASSIGATGYTF	TGTGCCAGTAGTATAGGTGCCACGGGCTACACCTTC
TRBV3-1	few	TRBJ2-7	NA	CAGSQDTRTYF	TGTGCCGGCAGCCAAGATACTCGGACTTACTTC
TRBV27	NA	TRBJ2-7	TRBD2	CASSSRASGAYEQYF	TGTGCCAGCAGTTCTAGGGCTAGCGGTGCCTACGAGCAGTACTTC
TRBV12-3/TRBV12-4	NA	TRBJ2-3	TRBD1	CASSETGVVSDTDTQYF	TGTGCCTCTTCCGAGACAGGGGTAGTTTCCGACACAGATACGCAGTATTTT
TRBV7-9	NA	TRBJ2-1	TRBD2	CASSLVGTSEGEQFF	TGTGCCAGCAGCTTAGTTGGGACTAGCGAGGGTGAGCAGTTCTTC
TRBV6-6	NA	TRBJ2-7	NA	CASSYAGQGEQYF	TGTGCCAGCAGTTACGCCGGTCAGGGAGAGCAGTACTTC
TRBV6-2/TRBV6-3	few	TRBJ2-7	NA	CASSYYGYSYEQYF	TGTGCCAGCAGTTACTACGGGTACTCCTACGAGCAGTACTTC
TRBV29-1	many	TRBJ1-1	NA	CSVTRDVLNTEAFF	TGCAGCGTGACGAGGGACGTCCTGAACACTGAAGCTTTCTTT
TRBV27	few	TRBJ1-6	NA	CASSLFEANHNSPLHF	TGTGCCAGCAGTTTATTTGAAGCAAATCATAATTCACCCCTCCACTTT
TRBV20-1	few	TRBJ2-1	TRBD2	CSAHGLAGGSYNEQFF	TGCAGTGCTCACGGACTAGCGGGAGGGTCCTACAATGAGCAGTTCTTC
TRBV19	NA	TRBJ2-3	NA	CASSIDGPTDTQYF	TGTGCCAGTAGTATAGACGGCCCCACAGATACGCAGTATTTT
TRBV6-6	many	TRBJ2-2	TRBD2	CASRGGYRGTGELFF	TGTGCCAGCAGGGGGGGGTACCGTGGCACCGGGGAGCTGTTTTTT
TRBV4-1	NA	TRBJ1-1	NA	CASSQDGTVEAFF	TGCGCCAGCAGCCAAGATGGTACAGTTGAAGCTTTCTTT
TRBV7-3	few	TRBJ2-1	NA	CASSPTGSYEQFF	TGTGCCAGCAGCCCAACGGGCAGCTATGAGCAGTTCTTC
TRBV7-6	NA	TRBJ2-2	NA	CASSPSTANTGEPFF	TGTGCCAGCAGCCCGTCGACAGCGAACACCGGGGAGCCGTTTTTT
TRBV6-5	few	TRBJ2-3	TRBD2	CASSYLGGGGSGDTQYF	TGTGCCAGCAGTTACCTGGGAGGCGGGGGGTCGGGGGATACGCAGTATTTT
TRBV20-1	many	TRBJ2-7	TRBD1	CSAIGTDLFYEQYF	TGCAGTGCTATCGGGACAGACCTTTTCTACGAGCAGTACTTC
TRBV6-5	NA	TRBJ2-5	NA	CASSPWQGGQETQYF	TGTGCCAGCAGCCCTTGGCAGGGGGGACAAGAGACCCAGTACTTC
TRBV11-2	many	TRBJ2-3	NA	CASSLDWELSGADTQYF	TGTGCCAGCAGCTTAGATTGGGAGTTAAGTGGGGCAGATACGCAGTATTTT
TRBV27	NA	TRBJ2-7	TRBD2	CASSPRGSGGAYEQYF	TGTGCCAGCAGCCCTCGGGGTAGCGGGGGGGCCTACGAGCAGTACTTC
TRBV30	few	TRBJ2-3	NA	CAWGNVAGITDTQYF	TGTGCCTGGGGGAACGTGGCAGGGATAACAGATACGCAGTATTTT